The 2 T cell receptor beta chains given below trace back to one sample, sequenced in a study of T cell changes during pregnancy in multiple sclerosis. Sequencing used immunoSEQ multiplex PCR; TCRdb keeps in-frame clones, though not all of them. The sample yields about 40,000 clones, 85% to 95% seen once. The sample consisted of CD8+ T cells from peripheral blood mononuclear cells, taken in the third trimester of pregnancy. The source is a female donor with multiple sclerosis, enrolled in a pregnancy study.

The chain joins TRBV13 to TRBJ2-5; D perhaps matches TRBD2 (6 bases). Trimming left V 5 bases short and J 2 bases short, with 15 bases between. The germline CDR1 and CDR2 sequences are PRHDT and FYEKMQ (reference sequence). This CDR3 comprises 15 residues. The CDR3 nucleotides are TGTGCCAGCAGCAGGCGGGGAGCGGAACAAGAGACCCAGTACTTC. Translating it yields CASSRRGAEQETQYF.

The genes are TRBV7-6 and TRBJ2-7; D possibly corresponds to TRBD2 (7 bases). V was shortened by 0 bases and J by 3 bases, with 12 bases between the two germline ends. The CDR3 sequence is 15 residues long. Germline V lookup: CDR1 SGHVS, CDR2 FNYEAQ. DNA for the CDR3: TGTGCCAGCAGCTTAGCGGGGGGGCTAAGCTACGAGCAGTACTTC. Protein product: CASSLAGGLSYEQYF.